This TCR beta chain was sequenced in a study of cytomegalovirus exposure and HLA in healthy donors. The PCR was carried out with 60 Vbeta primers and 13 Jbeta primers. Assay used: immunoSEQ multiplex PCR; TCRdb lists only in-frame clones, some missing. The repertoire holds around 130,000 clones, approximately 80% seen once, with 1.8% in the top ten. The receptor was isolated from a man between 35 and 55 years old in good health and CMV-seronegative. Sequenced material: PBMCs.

The CDR3 DNA reads as TGTGCCATCAGTGAACCAAGGTCCACAGAGAGCTCCTACGAGCAGTACTTC. Its protein is CAISEPRSTESSYEQYF. This chain joins TRBV10-3 and TRBJ2-7; D not certain. The CDR3 spans 17 residues. Germline V gene data show CDR1 as ENHRY and CDR2 as SYGVKD. The V gene lost 3 bases and the J gene lost 0 bases, with 18 bases spanning the gap.